Listed below are T cell receptor beta chains from one sample, sequenced in a study of cytomegalovirus exposure and HLA in healthy donors. Profiling relied on immunoSEQ multiplex PCR, and the TCRdb table lists in-frame clones only, not all of them. The sample includes about 140,000 clones, 61% of them seen just once. Sequenced material: PBMCs. These receptors were collected from a male donor in good health and CMV-seronegative. CDR3s include the opening cysteine and the closing phenylalanine or tryptophan. The D gene is left open where the match is weak. Not every row has a clone size; where given, it reads once, few, many or a size class.

d_gene	abundance	v_gene	j_gene	CDR3nt	CDR3aa
TRBD1	NA	TRBV28	TRBJ1-2	TGTGCCAGCAGTTTCTTAGGACAGGATGGCTACACCTTC	CASSFLGQDGYTF
NA	NA	TRBV7-9	TRBJ2-7	TGTGCCAGCAGCTTACAGGGTGCTACCTACGAGCAGTACTTC	CASSLQGATYEQYF
NA	NA	TRBV7-9	TRBJ1-5	TGTGCCAGCAGCTCCTTGGAGTCTGGCAATCAGCCCCAGCATTTT	CASSSLESGNQPQHF
TRBD1	few	TRBV7-9	TRBJ2-3	TGTGCCAGCAGCTTACAGGGGGCCACAGATACGCAGTATTTT	CASSLQGATDTQYF
NA	NA	TRBV5-6	TRBJ2-1	TGTGCCAGCAGCTTGGGACGGGGGAGCTCCTACAATGAGCAGTTCTTC	CASSLGRGSSYNEQFF
TRBD1	NA	TRBV11-1	TRBJ2-7	TGTGCCAGCAGCTTAGGGGGGACAGGGATCTACGAGCAGTACTTC	CASSLGGTGIYEQYF
NA	NA	TRBV7-9	TRBJ1-3	TGTTCCAGCAGCTTGACAAGCGGGACCTGGGGGGGAAACACCATATATTTT	CSSSLTSGTWGGNTIYF
TRBD2	NA	TRBV7-9	TRBJ2-3	TGTGCCAGCAGCTTTCTAGCGGGGGCCACAGATACGCAGTATTTT	CASSFLAGATDTQYF
TRBD2	NA	TRBV14	TRBJ2-5	TGTGCCAGCAGCCGTCTTAGCGGGGGCCAAGAGACCCAGTACTTC	CASSRLSGGQETQYF
NA	NA	TRBV9	TRBJ1-1	TGTGCCAGCAGCGGATCAGGATGTGAAGCTTTCTTT	CASSGSGCEAFF
TRBD2	NA	TRBV2	TRBJ2-1	TGTGCCAGCAGTGAAGGAGCGGGGGGGCTCAGGGATGAGCAGTTCTTC	CASSEGAGGLRDEQFF
NA	NA	TRBV25-1	TRBJ2-1	TGTGCCAGCTCCGCCGATCAGGGGACTGAGCAGTTCTTC	CASSADQGTEQFF
NA	NA	TRBV11-1	TRBJ2-2	TGTGCCAGCAGCCCGGACATAACCGGGGAGCTGTTTTTT	CASSPDITGELFF
NA	NA	TRBV29-1	TRBJ1-2	TGCAGCGTTATTACAATCAGGGGCCACTACTATGGCTACACCTTC	CSVITIRGHYYGYTF
TRBD1	NA	TRBV11-2	TRBJ2-1	TGTGCCAGCAGCGTCGACAGGGTTAATGAGCAGTTCTTC	CASSVDRVNEQFF
TRBD1	NA	TRBV7-9	TRBJ1-4	TGTGCCAGCAGCTTAGGGGACAGGGGGACTAATGAAAAACTGTTTTTT	CASSLGDRGTNEKLFF
TRBD1	NA	TRBV6-5	TRBJ1-2	TGTGCCAGCAGTTACTCGGGGACAGGGGAATATGGCTACACCTTC	CASSYSGTGEYGYTF
TRBD1	NA	TRBV19	TRBJ2-7	TGTGCCACCTCCCAACCCGGGACAGGTACCTACGAGCAGTACTTC	CATSQPGTGTYEQYF
NA	few	TRBV19	TRBJ2-7	TGTGCCAGTAGTTCCGCAGGGGCGACCTACGAGCAGTACTTC	CASSSAGATYEQYF
TRBD1	NA	TRBV28	TRBJ1-6	TGTGCCAGCAGTATGGGACAGGCCAATTCACCCCTCCACTTT	CASSMGQANSPLHF
NA	NA	TRBV4-1	TRBJ2-1	TGCGCCAGCAGCCAAGGTCCAGGGTGGTACAATGAGCAGTTCTTC	CASSQGPGWYNEQFF
TRBD1	few	TRBV30	TRBJ1-1	TGTGCCTGCAACAGAGACAGGGGTTGGACTGAAGCTTTCTTT	CACNRDRGWTEAFF
TRBD1	NA	TRBV11-2	TRBJ1-1	TGTGCCAGCAGCCGGGACAGGAACACTGAAGCTTTCTTT	CASSRDRNTEAFF
NA	NA	TRBV6-6	TRBJ2-2	TGTGCCAGCAAAGAAGCAGGGGAAGAGGAGCTGTTTTTT	CASKEAGEEELFF
NA	once	TRBV5-6	TRBJ2-7	TGTGCCAGCAGCTCTGGCAATTCCTACGAGCAGTACTTC	CASSSGNSYEQYF
TRBD1	few	TRBV7-3	TRBJ2-2	TGTGCCAGCAGCTTAAGTGGACAGGGGTTGGCCGGGGAGCTGTTTTTT	CASSLSGQGLAGELFF
NA	NA	TRBV9	TRBJ1-3	TGTGCCAGCAGCGCAATCCACGGTGGCTCTGGAAACACCATATATTTT	CASSAIHGGSGNTIYF
TRBD1	NA	TRBV7-8	TRBJ2-5	TGTGCCAGCAGCTCAGGACAGGCGCGAGAGACCCAGTACTTC	CASSSGQARETQYF
TRBD1	few	TRBV9	TRBJ2-3	TGTGCCAGCAGCGTCGATGGGACAGGGTACACAGATACGCAGTATTTT	CASSVDGTGYTDTQYF
TRBD2	NA	TRBV7-2	TRBJ2-1	TGTGCCAGCAGCTTAAATAGCGGGGGGGCAAGTTTCAATGAGCAGTTCTTC	CASSLNSGGASFNEQFF
NA	NA	TRBV11-2	TRBJ1-4	TGTGCCAGCAGCCGTCTACCGGACACCTTTAATGAAAAACTGTTTTTT	CASSRLPDTFNEKLFF
NA	NA	TRBV15	TRBJ2-7	TGTGCCACCAGCTACCAATTACAGGGCTACGAGCAGTACTTC	CATSYQLQGYEQYF
TRBD2	NA	TRBV4-2	TRBJ2-1	TGTGCCAGCAGCCAAGCTAAACTAGCGGGGGTCGATGAGCAGTTCTTC	CASSQAKLAGVDEQFF
TRBD1	few	TRBV9	TRBJ1-5	TGTGCCAGCAGCGTAGGGGACAGTTATAGCAATCAGCCCCAGCATTTT	CASSVGDSYSNQPQHF
TRBD1	once	TRBV7-2	TRBJ2-7	TGTGCCAGCAGCTTAGGGACAGGGCCCTACGAGCAGTACTTC	CASSLGTGPYEQYF
NA	NA	TRBV10-1	TRBJ2-7	TGCGCCAGCTCACGGGGGTATGCCTACGAGCAGTACTTC	CASSRGYAYEQYF
TRBD2	NA	TRBV11-3	TRBJ2-2	TGTGCCAGCAGGCAAACTAGCGGGGGCACCGGGGAGCTGTTTTTT	CASRQTSGGTGELFF
TRBD2	few	TRBV5-4	TRBJ2-3	TGTGCCAGCAGCTCCCACGGACTAGCGGGGGGGGATACGCAGTATTTT	CASSSHGLAGGDTQYF
NA	NA	TRBV9	TRBJ2-5	TGTGCCAGCAGCGTAGGTCCCCGAGAGAAAGAGACCCAGTACTTC	CASSVGPREKETQYF
NA	NA	TRBV7-3	TRBJ1-1	TGTGCCAGCAGCTTAAGGACAGTAAGGAACACTGAAGCTTTCTTT	CASSLRTVRNTEAFF
NA	NA	TRBV21-1	TRBJ2-7	TGTGCCAGCAGCAAAGAAAACGTGGACACCCAAACCTACGAGCAGTACTTC	CASSKENVDTQTYEQYF
TRBD2	few	TRBV4-1	TRBJ2-2	TGCGCCAGCAGCCAAGTAGCGGGGGACGGGACCGGGGAGCTGTTTTTT	CASSQVAGDGTGELFF